Below are 26 T cell receptor beta chains sequenced from a single sample in a study of PD-1 blockade in classical Hodgkin lymphoma. The patients all showed relapse after autologous stem cell transplantation, while their brentuximab vedotin exposure varied. Libraries were prepared by immunoSEQ multiplex PCR; TCRdb keeps only in-frame clonotypes and omits some of them. The sample consists of over 15,000 clones, 75% to 85% of them appearing once. The sample here was peripheral blood mononuclear cells (PBMCs), taken before the second cycle of nivolumab. All receptors derive from a human donor with classical Hodgkin lymphoma.

CDR3 residues: CASGHRGRTGELFF. The CDR3 bases are TGTGCCAGTGGTCACCGGGGCCGAACCGGGGAGCTGTTTTTT. The chain couples TRBV19 to TRBJ2-2; tentatively, D is TRBD1 or TRBD2 (5 bases each). With 8 bases removed from V and 5 bases from J, the gap between germline ends came to 15 bases. Germline assignment: CDR1 LNHDA and CDR2 SQIVND (reference sequence). The CDR3 runs to 14 residues. The full variable domain, completed using reference TRBV19 and TRBJ2-2, is DGGITQSPKYLFRKEGQNVTLSCEQNLNHDAMYWYRQDPGQGLRLIYYSQIVNDFQKGDIAEGYSVSREKKESFPLTVTSAQKNPTAFYLCASGHRGRTGELFFGEGSRLTVL.

The CDR3: CASSKWNQPQHF. CDR3 in DNA: TGTGCCAGCAGCAAGTGGAATCAGCCCCAGCATTTT. The rearrangement links TRBV28 to TRBJ1-5; D uncertain. This CDR3 contains 12 residues. CDR1 MDHEN and CDR2 SYDVKM come from the germline V gene. The V end lost 6 bases, the J end lost 4 bases, and 7 bases lay between the germline ends.

V usage is TRBV29-1 and J usage is TRBJ2-3; a weak D match, TRBD2 (6 bases). The germline CDR1 and CDR2 sequences are SQVTM and ANQGSEA. The CDR3 covers 13 residues. Trimming removed 3 bases from V and 1 base from J, with 8 bases in between. CDR3 sequence reads: CSVEGGRTDTQYF. The DNA of the CDR3 is TGCAGCGTTGAGGGGGGTCGCACAGATACGCAGTATTTT.

The chain uses TRBV5-1 and TRBJ2-3; D is possibly TRBD1 or TRBD2 (5 bases each). Per germline, CDR1 SGHRS and CDR2 YFSETQ. CDR3 length equals 15 residues. Trimming stripped 1 base from V and 2 bases from J, with 11 bases between. The CDR3 sequence is CASSLIGAFTDTQYF. CDR3 nucleotide sequence: TGCGCCAGCAGCTTGATCGGGGCCTTCACAGATACGCAGTATTTT.

The chain combines TRBV7-2 with TRBJ1-5; D might be TRBD1 (5 bases). The germline V gene encodes CDR1 SGHTA and CDR2 FQGNSA. The CDR3 covers 15 residues. V was pared by 5 bases and J by 1 base, with 12 bases between. The CDR3 region has the DNA TGTGCCAGCAGCCAGTGGGGGGGAAGCAATCAGCCCCAGCATTTT. It codes for CASSQWGGSNQPQHF. Supplemented by reference TRBV7-2 and TRBJ1-5, the full variable domain reads GAGVSQSPSNKVTEKGKDVELRCDPISGHTALYWYRQSLGQGLEFLIYFQGNSAPDKSGLPSDRFSAERTGGSVSTLTIQRTQQEDSAVYLCASSQWGGSNQPQHFGDGTRLSIL.

This clone was detected only a few times. V gene TRBV4-3 combines with J gene TRBJ2-6, with D possibly TRBD1 on 5 matching bases. The CDR3 covers 18 residues. Germline V gene lookup returns CDR1 LGHNA and CDR2 YSLEER. Trimming shortened V by 0 bases and J by 0 bases, and 12 bases separated the two germline ends. The CDR3 bases are TGCGCCAGCAGCCAAGAGGTCGCCAGGGCCTCTGGGGCCAACGTCCTGACTTTC. It encodes CASSQEVARASGANVLTF.

This clone came up once. This chain connects TRBV9 to TRBJ2-5; 12 bases align to TRBD2. The junction had 2 bases not matched to a gene; V was cut back by 0 bases and J by 5 bases. The CDR3 has 15 residues. Germline V lookup: CDR1 SGDLS, CDR2 YYNGEE. In DNA form, the CDR3 reads TGTGCCAGCAGCGTAGGACTAGCGGGGGAGGAGACCCAGTACTTC. It specifies CASSVGLAGEETQYF.

J is TRBJ2-1 and V is TRBV5-4; possibly TRBD1 or TRBD2 for D (7 bases each). Germline loops: CDR1 SGHNT, CDR2 YYREEE (reference sequence). Trimming took 4 bases from V and 7 from J, leaving 18 bases between them. The CDR3 sequence is 15 residues long. Here the CDR3 DNA reads TGTGCCAGCAGCGAGACAGGGTCCGGGGGGAATGAGCAGTTCTTC. Translation: CASSETGSGGNEQFF.

V usage is TRBV20-1 and J usage is TRBJ1-3; D is undetermined. The CDR3 runs 11 residues. Germline CDR1 reads DFQATT; CDR2 reads SNEGSKA (reference sequence). The CDR3 loop is CGSLGGNTIYF. CDR3 in DNA: TGCGGGTCCCTGGGGGGAAACACCATATATTTT.

The chain couples TRBV30 to TRBJ1-2; unclear D gene. V was pared by 0 bases and J by 8 bases, with 13 bases between. This CDR3 region has 13 residues. Germline lookup yields CDR1 GTSNPN and CDR2 SVGIG (reference sequence). The CDR3 is CAWSVGMASGYTF. The CDR3, as DNA: TGTGCCTGGAGTGTGGGTATGGCGTCCGGCTACACCTTC.

V gene TRBV4-3 combines with J gene TRBJ2-1, with TRBD2 matching 12 bases. The CDR3 loop spans 16 amino acids. Per the germline V gene, CDR1 is LGHNA and CDR2 is YSLEER. Unmatched junction bases numbered 3, after V lost 5 bases and J lost 1 base. CDR3 coding DNA: TGCGCCAGCAGCGTACTAGCGGGAGGATCCTACAATGAGCAGTTCTTC. As protein: CASSVLAGGSYNEQFF.

The chain couples TRBV9 to TRBJ2-7; D is undetermined. CDR1 is SGDLS, CDR2 YYNGEE, per germline. The V end was cut by 0 bases, the J end by 5 bases, with 9 bases between. The CDR3 consists of 13 residues. The CDR3 region is CASSVAGGDEQYF. The CDR3 DNA sequence: TGTGCCAGCAGCGTAGCCGGTGGAGACGAGCAGTACTTC.

The chain has TRBV11-2 and TRBJ2-3; D call uncertain. CDR1 SGHAT and CDR2 FQNNGV come from the germline V gene. The CDR3 is 14 residues long. V shed 1 base and J shed 2 bases, with 7 bases lying between them. CDR3 coding DNA: TGTGCCAGCAGCTTAGCTGGATCCACAGATACGCAGTATTTT. Translating it yields CASSLAGSTDTQYF.

In its sample, this clone was seen a few times. This chain joins TRBV2 and TRBJ1-1; no clear D gene. Germline assignment: CDR1 SNHLY and CDR2 FYNNEI. This CDR3 has 13 amino acids. Deletions cut 4 bases from V and 0 bases from J, with 6 bases between. The CDR3 coding sequence is TGTGCCAGCAGTGTCAGTTTGAACACTGAAGCTTTCTTT. It encodes CASSVSLNTEAFF.

The chain couples TRBV11-3 to TRBJ2-1; TRBD1 agrees at 7 bases. Germline V gives CDR1 SGHNT, CDR2 YENEEA. Losses at the gene ends were 4 bases for V and 4 bases for J; bases not matched to a gene: 1. This CDR3 has 13 amino acids. In nucleotides, the CDR3 is TGTGCCAGCAGCTCGGGACAGTACAATGAGCAGTTCTTC. It specifies CASSSGQYNEQFF.

The rearrangement joins TRBV6-1 to TRBJ2-2; tentative D call: TRBD1 (6 bases). Germline V gene sequence: CDR1 MNHNS, CDR2 SASEGT. The CDR3 loop spans 13 amino acids. Trimming removed 8 bases at V and 6 bases at J, with 13 bases between. CDR3 protein: CASGNKGAGELFF. The CDR3, as DNA: TGTGCCAGCGGAAACAAGGGGGCCGGGGAGCTGTTTTTT.

The chain has TRBV4-1 and TRBJ1-1; D is perhaps TRBD1 (5 bases). Germline values: CDR1 MGHRA, CDR2 YSYEKL. This CDR3 region has 14 residues. Trimming shortened V by 4 bases and J by 9 bases, and 18 bases separated the two germline ends. The CDR3 spells CASSLGVRGEKAFF. CDR3 DNA: TGCGCCAGCAGCCTAGGGGTTCGGGGTGAGAAAGCTTTCTTT.

The sample holds a few counts of this clone. This chain uses TRBV10-3 with TRBJ2-3; unclear D gene. Germline V gene data show CDR1 as ENHRY and CDR2 as SYGVKD. Trimming took 3 bases from V and 0 from J, leaving 1 base between them. The CDR3 contains 12 residues. CDR3 sequence (DNA): TGTGCCATCAGTGACAGCACAGATACGCAGTATTTT. It encodes CAISDSTDTQYF.

Only one count was recorded for this clone. The J gene is TRBJ2-1, the V gene TRBV4-3; 7 nucleotides agree with TRBD2. V shed 4 bases, J shed 7 bases, and the junction held 13 bases outside the gene matches. Per the germline V gene, CDR1 is LGHNA and CDR2 is YSLEER. The CDR3 totals 16 residues. The CDR3 DNA follows: TGCGCCAGCAGCCCCAGCCCCTGGCGGGAGAAGAATGAGCAGTTCTTC. Translating it yields CASSPSPWREKNEQFF.

This sequence joins TRBV5-4 and TRBJ1-2, with D tentatively TRBD1 (5 bases). Trimming shortened V by 2 bases and J by 10 bases, and 15 bases separated the two germline ends. CDR3 length: 13 residues. Germline-derived CDR1 and CDR2 are SGHNT and YYREEE (reference sequence). The CDR3 is CASSFPSPGTYTF. The CDR3 DNA follows: TGTGCCAGCAGCTTCCCTTCACCAGGGACCTACACCTTC.

The CDR3 bases are TGTGCCAGCAGGCAGACAGGGAAGGAGACCCAGTACTTC. Translated, it gives CASRQTGKETQYF. This chain uses TRBV28 with TRBJ2-5; 7 nucleotides line up with TRBD1. The length of the CDR3 is 13 residues. The trim removed 6 bases at V and 5 bases at J, leaving 6 bases unmatched. Germline CDR1 is MDHEN and CDR2 is SYDVKM.

The chain recombines TRBV6-1 with TRBJ2-3; maybe TRBD2 (6 bases). The V gene's germline CDR1 is MNHNS and CDR2 SASEGT. Trimming cost V 6 bases and J 1 base, with 11 bases left between them. The CDR3 extends over 14 amino acids. CDR3: CASRVSSGTDTQYF. CDR3 nucleotides: TGTGCCAGCAGAGTATCTAGCGGCACAGATACGCAGTATTTT.

This clone occurred once. The V gene is TRBV9, the J gene TRBJ1-5, with a possible D match to TRBD1 (5 bases). The V and J ends lost 2 bases and 2 bases respectively, with 11 bases between them. Germline V gene lookup returns CDR1 SGDLS and CDR2 YYNGEE. The CDR3 length is 15 residues. The CDR3 is CASSVTGTGNQPQHF. Written as DNA, the CDR3 is TGTGCCAGCAGCGTTACCGGGACTGGCAATCAGCCCCAGCATTTT.

This rearrangement joins TRBV6-6 to TRBJ1-5, with a tentative D call TRBD1 (6 bases). From germline, CDR1 is MNHNY and CDR2 SVGAGI (reference sequence). The CDR3 is 15 amino acids. The V end lost 7 bases, the J end lost 3 bases, and 16 bases lay between the germline ends. In DNA, the CDR3 is TGTGCCAGCAATCCCTCCGGGGGCGTCAATCAGCCCCAGCATTTT. Translating it yields CASNPSGGVNQPQHF.

V usage is TRBV19 and J usage is TRBJ2-1; D remains unclear. CDR3 length equals 14 residues. V was pared by 3 bases and J by 1 base, with 7 bases between. Germline V lookup: CDR1 LNHDA, CDR2 SQIVND (reference sequence). The CDR3 DNA sequence: TGTGCCAGTAGTATCAATCTATCCTACAATGAGCAGTTCTTC. Translation gives CASSINLSYNEQFF.

There are a few counts of this clone. The CDR3 DNA reads as TGTGCCAGCAGCTTAGTTGTTGAAGGGGGCAGACAGCCCCAGCATTTT. Translating it yields CASSLVVEGGRQPQHF. The chain has TRBV11-3 and TRBJ1-5, with 7 bases fitting TRBD1. Germline assignment: CDR1 SGHNT and CDR2 YENEEA. V lost 1 base, J lost 7 bases, and 10 bases stayed unmatched. This CDR3 comprises 16 residues.